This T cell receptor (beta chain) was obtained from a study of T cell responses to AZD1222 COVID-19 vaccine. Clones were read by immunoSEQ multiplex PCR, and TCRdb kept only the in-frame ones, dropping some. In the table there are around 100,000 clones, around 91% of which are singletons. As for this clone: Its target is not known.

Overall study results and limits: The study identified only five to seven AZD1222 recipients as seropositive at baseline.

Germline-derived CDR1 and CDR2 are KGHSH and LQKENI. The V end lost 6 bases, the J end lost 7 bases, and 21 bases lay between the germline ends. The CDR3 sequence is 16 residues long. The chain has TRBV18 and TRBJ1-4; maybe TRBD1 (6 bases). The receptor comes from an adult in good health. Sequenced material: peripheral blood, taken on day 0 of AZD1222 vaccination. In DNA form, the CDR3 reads TGTGCCAGCTCCCCCCTGGGAACGGGGGGCGGTGAAAAACTGTTTTTT. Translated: CASSPLGTGGGEKLFF.